A single sample gave rise to the 10 T cell receptor beta chains below, sequenced in a study of control samples from healthy donors and cancer patients. TCRdb's table, derived via immunoSEQ multiplex PCR, lists solely in-frame clones and lacks some. In the table there are 130,000 to 150,000 clones, 85% to 95% of which are singletons. Sequenced sample: PBMCs. The receptors stem from a man in his sixties with colorectal cancer.

For this clone: This CDR3 is also generated by other DNA sequences in the sample. As DNA, the CDR3 is TGTGCCAGCAGCGTGGGGGGGCAATTCAATCAGCCCCAGCATTTT. Translation gives CASSVGGQFNQPQHF. The chain joins TRBV9 to TRBJ1-5, with TRBD1 as a possible D gene (6 bases). This CDR3 has 15 amino acids. Germline assignment: CDR1 SGDLS and CDR2 YYNGEE. V lost 2 bases and J lost 3, with 12 bases in between.

V gene TRBV7-2 combines with J gene TRBJ1-3; D may be TRBD1 (5 bases). CDR1 is SGHTA and CDR2 is FQGNSA in the germline V gene. The CDR3 is 14 amino acids. Trimming took 2 bases from V and 8 from J, leaving 13 bases between them. DNA of the CDR3: TGTGCCAGCAGCTTAATCGGGAAAGGGGACACCATATATTTT. Amino acid sequence: CASSLIGKGDTIYF.

V is TRBV19 and J is TRBJ2-1; D could derive from TRBD1 or TRBD2 (6 bases each). CDR1 is LNHDA and CDR2 is SQIVND in the germline V gene (reference sequence). V shed 7 bases and J shed 4 bases, with 11 bases lying between them. The CDR3 runs to 13 residues. The CDR3 DNA sequence: TGTGCCAGTACCAAGGGGGGTTACAATGAGCAGTTCTTC. It specifies CASTKGGYNEQFF.

The chain employs TRBV10-3 and TRBJ1-2, with 10 bases matching TRBD1. CDR3 length equals 17 residues. J was trimmed by 8 bases and V by 6 bases; bases with no gene match: 18. Looked up from germline, CDR1 is ENHRY and CDR2 is SYGVKD. In nucleotides, the CDR3 is TGTGCCATCAGCTCCGGGACAGGGGACCCAACGGTCTCCGGCTACACCTTC. Translated: CAISSGTGDPTVSGYTF.

The chain links TRBV10-1 to TRBJ2-1, with D perhaps being TRBD1 or TRBD2 (7 bases each). This CDR3 has 14 residues. Germline V gene sequence: CDR1 WNHNN, CDR2 SYGVQD (reference sequence). The V end was cut by 6 bases, the J end by 6 bases, with 15 bases between. The CDR3 DNA reads as TGCGCCAGCAGCCCAGGGGGGGCGGTCAATGAGCAGTTCTTC. This encodes CASSPGGAVNEQFF.

This clone has a handful of counts. The chain employs TRBV7-9 and TRBJ1-2; perhaps TRBD1 as D (5 bases). This CDR3 contains 15 residues. CDR1 is SEHNR and CDR2 is FQNEAQ in the germline V gene (reference sequence). Trimming pared 1 base from V and 0 bases from J, leaving 9 bases between. CDR3 sequence reads: CASSLGVGANYGYTF. The DNA for the CDR3 is TGTGCCAGCAGCTTAGGTGTAGGGGCTAACTATGGCTACACCTTC.

This rearrangement joins TRBV28 to TRBJ1-3, with unresolved D. Trimming removed 4 bases from V and 0 bases from J, with 10 bases in between. Germline-derived CDR1 and CDR2 are MDHEN and SYDVKM. CDR3 size: 15 residues. The CDR3: CASSSDGRSGNTIYF. CDR3 sequence (DNA): TGTGCCAGCAGTTCGGACGGGCGCTCTGGAAACACCATATATTTT.

This CDR3 reads CASSIQGGNQPQHF. The DNA for the CDR3 is TGTGCCAGTAGTATCCAGGGGGGCAATCAGCCCCAGCATTTT. The rearrangement uses TRBV19 and TRBJ1-5; 7 positions agree with TRBD1. This CDR3 spans 14 amino acids. In germline, CDR1 is LNHDA, CDR2 SQIVND (reference sequence). The V and J ends lost 3 bases and 2 bases, in that order; junction bases with no gene match: 1.

The chain has TRBV6-5 and TRBJ2-7; possibly TRBD1 for D (6 bases). The germline V gene encodes CDR1 MNHEY and CDR2 SVGAGI. The CDR3 is 14 amino acids. Trimming removed 5 bases from V and 2 bases from J, with 13 bases in between. The CDR3 DNA is TGTGCCAGCAGTCAGACAGGCCGAACCTACGAGCAGTACTTC. Its translation is CASSQTGRTYEQYF.

This chain uses TRBV4-2 with TRBJ2-3, with TRBD2 matching over 8 bases. J was trimmed by 2 bases and V by 0 bases; bases with no gene match: 10. The CDR3 is 18 residues long. Germline V CDR1 and CDR2: LGHNA, YNFKEQ. The DNA of the CDR3 is TGTGCCAGCAGCCAAGATGGGGTAAGGCGGGGGGCCACAGATACGCAGTATTTT. Protein product: CASSQDGVRRGATDTQYF.